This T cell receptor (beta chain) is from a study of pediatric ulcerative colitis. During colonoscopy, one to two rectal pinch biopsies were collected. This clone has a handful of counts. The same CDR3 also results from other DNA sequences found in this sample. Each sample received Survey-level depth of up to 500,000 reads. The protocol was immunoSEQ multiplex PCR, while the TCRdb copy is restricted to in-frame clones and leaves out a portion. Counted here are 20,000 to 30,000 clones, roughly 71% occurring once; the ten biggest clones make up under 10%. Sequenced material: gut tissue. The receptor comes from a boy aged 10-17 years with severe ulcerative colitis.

For the CDR3, the DNA is TGCGCCAGCAGCCAAGGGCTGGGGTCCTACGAGCAGTACTTC. Protein: CASSQGLGSYEQYF. V is TRBV4-3 and J is TRBJ2-7; D remains ambiguous. The CDR3 totals 14 residues. V lost 1 base to trimming and J lost 1 base, with 8 bases between them. CDR1 is LGHNA, CDR2 YSLEER, per germline.